Listed below are T cell receptor beta chains from one sample, sequenced in a study of cytomegalovirus exposure and HLA in healthy donors. Clones were read by immunoSEQ multiplex PCR, and TCRdb kept only the in-frame ones, dropping some. Among 150,000 to 200,000 clones listed, more than 75% were seen once. Sample: PBMCs. The receptors here all came from a woman aged 45-59 years in good health and CMV-seronegative. The CDR3 runs from the conserved cysteine through the conserved F or W. Each record gives: J gene, D gene, clone size, V gene, CDR3 DNA, CDR3 protein. A D gene is named only where the DNA matches it firmly. The listing skips clone size in some rows; elsewhere it reads once, few, many or a size class.

>TRBJ1-5|.|once|TRBV19
TGTGCCAGTAGGGCCAGGGCGGCTCAGCCCCAGCATTTT
CASRARAAQPQHF
>TRBJ2-1|.|.|TRBV28
TGTGCCAGCTCGACAGCGCCTGGCTCCTACAATGAGCAGTTCTTC
CASSTAPGSYNEQFF
>TRBJ1-5|.|.|TRBV2
TGTGCCAGCAGAGAGGAACTTAGCAATCAGCCCCAGCATTTT
CASREELSNQPQHF
>TRBJ1-1|TRBD1|.|TRBV5-4
TGTGCCAGCAGCCGACAGGGGCGGGGGAACACTGAAGCTTTCTTT
CASSRQGRGNTEAFF
>TRBJ2-7|.|.|TRBV7-3
TGTGCCAGCAGCCTCCACGGTGGGCAGGCCGCCTACGAGCAGTACTTC
CASSLHGGQAAYEQYF
>TRBJ1-2|.|.|TRBV29-1
TGCAGCGTTGAATTAAGGTCGGGATCTTACTATGGCTACACCTTC
CSVELRSGSYYGYTF
>TRBJ1-5|.|.|TRBV28
TGTGCCAGCCGGGTATTCTTAAATCAGCCCCAGCATTTT
CASRVFLNQPQHF
>TRBJ2-2|.|.|TRBV30
TGTGCCTGGAGTCGGAGTAGAGCCGGGGAGCTGTTTTTT
CAWSRSRAGELFF
>TRBJ2-2|.|.|TRBV30
TGTGCCTGGAGTGCGGGGGTCACCGGGGAGCTGTTTTTT
CAWSAGVTGELFF
>TRBJ1-4|TRBD1|.|TRBV28
TGTGCCAGCAGTTCGTCTGGACAGGGAGCTAATGAAAAACTGTTTTTT
CASSSSGQGANEKLFF
>TRBJ1-3|.|.|TRBV5-1
TGCGCCAGCAGCTTGCAGGGAAACTCTGGAAACACCATATATTTT
CASSLQGNSGNTIYF
>TRBJ2-2|.|.|TRBV7-9
TGTGCCAGCAGCCAAGGACAGTACACCGGGGAGCTGTTTTTT
CASSQGQYTGELFF
>TRBJ1-5|.|.|TRBV28
TGTGCCAGCAGTCTCCCGGGGGTTCAGCCCCAGCATTTT
CASSLPGVQPQHF
>TRBJ1-1|TRBD1|.|TRBV18
TGTGCCAGCTCACCACTTCCTGAGGGACAGGGATTTAAGAACACTGAAGCTTTCTTT
CASSPLPEGQGFKNTEAFF
>TRBJ1-1|.|.|TRBV7-9
TGTTCCAGCAGGGCAGGGATGACTGAAGCTTTCTTT
CSSRAGMTEAFF
>TRBJ2-3|.|.|TRBV9
TGTGCCAGCAGCGTATCTCGGACAGATACGCAGTATTTT
CASSVSRTDTQYF
>TRBJ2-5|TRBD1|once|TRBV7-9
TGTGCCAGCAGCTTAGGGGACAGGGGGCGGCAAGAGACCCAGTACTTC
CASSLGDRGRQETQYF
>TRBJ1-1|.|.|TRBV5-1
TGCGCCAGCAGCTTGGGGCTGACTGAAGCTTTCTTT
CASSLGLTEAFF
>TRBJ1-5|.|.|TRBV19
TGTGCCAGTAGTATAACCGGAGCTTCCAATCAGCCCCAGCATTTT
CASSITGASNQPQHF
>TRBJ2-1|TRBD2|.|TRBV4-1
TGCGCCAGCAGCCAAGTGGGGGGGGACAATGAGCAGTTCTTC
CASSQVGGDNEQFF
>TRBJ1-4|TRBD1|.|TRBV25-1
TGTGCCAGCAGTGAATTCAGGGGGACTAATGAAAAACTGTTTTTT
CASSEFRGTNEKLFF
>TRBJ1-1|TRBD1|once|TRBV28
TGTGCCAGCAGTCGACGACAGGGGTGGAGCACTGAAGCTTTCTTT
CASSRRQGWSTEAFF
>TRBJ2-3|.|.|TRBV7-2
TGTGCCAGCAGCCGGGACACCGGCACAGATACGCAGTATTTT
CASSRDTGTDTQYF
>TRBJ2-5|TRBD1|.|TRBV10-2
TGCGCCAGCAGTGAGCCGGACAGGGGTGGGAAGGAGACCCAGTACTTC
CASSEPDRGGKETQYF
>TRBJ2-1|.|.|TRBV19
TGTGCCAGTAGTATAGGGGGGCGCAATGAGCAGTTCTTC
CASSIGGRNEQFF
>TRBJ2-3|.|.|TRBV7-2
TGTGCCAGCAGCCCCTACACAGATACGCAGTATTTT
CASSPYTDTQYF
>TRBJ1-1|.|.|TRBV6-1
TGTGCCAGCAGTGACCTGGGGCTTGCCGCTTTCTTT
CASSDLGLAAFF
>TRBJ2-1|TRBD2|.|TRBV29-1
TGCAGCGTTACCGGGACTAGCTTGGGGATTGAGCAGTTCTTC
CSVTGTSLGIEQFF
>TRBJ2-3|TRBD1|.|TRBV29-1
TGCAGCGTTGAGTCGTCGACAGGGCTCACAGATACGCAGTATTTT
CSVESSTGLTDTQYF
>TRBJ2-5|.|.|TRBV14
TGTGCCAGCAGCCCGACAGGGAGGGAGACCCAGTACTTC
CASSPTGRETQYF
>TRBJ2-1|.|.|TRBV19
TGTGCCAGTAAGAGCGCTTACAATGAGCAGTTCTTC
CASKSAYNEQFF
>TRBJ2-7|TRBD2|few|TRBV7-2
TGTGCCAGCAGCGCCCGAGGGAGCGGGGGGGCGAGGTCCTACGAGCAGTACTTC
CASSARGSGGARSYEQYF
>TRBJ1-4|.|.|TRBV28
TGTGCCAGCAGTCGACACGGGGTGACTAATGAAAAACTGTTTTTT
CASSRHGVTNEKLFF
>TRBJ2-3|.|.|TRBV19
TGTGCCAGTAGTATCCCTAGCACAGATACGCAGTATTTT
CASSIPSTDTQYF
>TRBJ2-1|TRBD2|.|TRBV27
TGTGCCAGCAGTTTGGTAGCGGGAACCCACAATGAGCAGTTCTTC
CASSLVAGTHNEQFF
>TRBJ2-7|.|.|TRBV19
TGTGCCAGTAGTCCCCGAGACAGCCCTACCTACGAGCAGTACTTC
CASSPRDSPTYEQYF
>TRBJ2-7|.|.|TRBV19
TGTGCCAGTAGGACTCGGGGAGTTCCCCCCTACGAGCAGTACTTC
CASRTRGVPPYEQYF
>TRBJ1-5|.|.|TRBV15
TGTGCCATCGCTCCTAGGGGTCGTCAGCCCCAGCATTTT
CAIAPRGRQPQHF
>TRBJ2-2|.|once|TRBV7-3
TGTGCCAGCAGCTGGTCCGGGATCGGGGAGCTGTTTTTT
CASSWSGIGELFF
>TRBJ2-5|.|.|TRBV15
TGTGCCACCAGCAGGGGGCTTCAAGAGACCCAGTACTTC
CATSRGLQETQYF
>TRBJ2-3|TRBD2|.|TRBV5-1
TGCGCCAGCAGCGTACTAGCGGGGGCTGGGGGTAGCACAGATACGCAGTATTTT
CASSVLAGAGGSTDTQYF
>TRBJ1-2|.|.|TRBV10-3
TGTGCCATCAGTGAGCCTCCGAGCTATGGCTACACCTTC
CAISEPPSYGYTF
>TRBJ2-7|TRBD1|once|TRBV18
TGTGCCAGCTCACCAGGGACAGTAACCTACGAGCAGTACTTC
CASSPGTVTYEQYF
>TRBJ2-7|TRBD1|once|TRBV7-3
TGTGCCAGCAGCTCAGCAGGGGGCGAGCAGTACTTC
CASSSAGGEQYF
>TRBJ2-1|.|.|TRBV11-3
TGTGCCAGCAGCTCCTACGGCGCAGGGCCCTACAATGAGCAGTTCTTC
CASSSYGAGPYNEQFF